This T cell receptor beta chain came from a study of CD8+ T cells in alopecia areata. Study-wide background: For the treated group, dosing was oral tofacitinib at 5 to 10 mg twice daily. Study results and limitations: Many expanded lesional clones persisted in scalp and blood during tofacitinib.

On this clone itself: Its matching antigen is unknown.

Treatment of the sample: oral pan-JAK inhibitor, 5-10 mg twice daily. In each case, RNA was isolated and then reverse transcribed into cDNA as the sequencing template. Measured with immunoSEQ multiplex PCR; TCRdb has only the in-frame clones, and not every one. The sample lists around 200,000 clones; roughly 64% were seen once. The CDR3 is 14 amino acids. After removal of 7 bases from V and 0 bases from J, the junction contained 5 bases not matched to a gene. The germline V gene has CDR1 SGHRS and CDR2 YFSETQ. The J gene is TRBJ1-1, the V gene TRBV5-1, with 8 bases matching TRBD1. This TCR was sampled from a human donor with alopecia areata. Sequenced here: CD8+ T cells sorted from blood, sampled at week 24, from a patient treated with tofacitinib. The CDR3 nucleotides are TGCGCCAGCTCTACGACAGGGGTGAACACTGAAGCTTTCTTT. It is translated as CASSTTGVNTEAFF.